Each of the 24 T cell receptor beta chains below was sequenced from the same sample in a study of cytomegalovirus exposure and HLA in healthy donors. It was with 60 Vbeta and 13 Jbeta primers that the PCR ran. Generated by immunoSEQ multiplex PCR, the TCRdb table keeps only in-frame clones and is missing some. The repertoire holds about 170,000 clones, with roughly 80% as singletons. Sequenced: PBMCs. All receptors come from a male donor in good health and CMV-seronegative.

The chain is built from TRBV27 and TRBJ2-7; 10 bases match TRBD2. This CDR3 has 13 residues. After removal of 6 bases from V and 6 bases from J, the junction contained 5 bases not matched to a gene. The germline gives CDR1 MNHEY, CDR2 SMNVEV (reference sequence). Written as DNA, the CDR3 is TGTGCCAGCAGAATGGGACTAGCGAGCGAGCAGTACTTC. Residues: CASRMGLASEQYF.

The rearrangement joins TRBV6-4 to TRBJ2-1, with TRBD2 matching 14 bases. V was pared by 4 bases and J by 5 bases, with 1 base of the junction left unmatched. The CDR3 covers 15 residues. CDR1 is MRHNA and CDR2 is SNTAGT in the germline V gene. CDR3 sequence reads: CASSGGLAGDNEQFF. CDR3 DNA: TGTGCCAGCAGTGGGGGACTAGCGGGAGACAATGAGCAGTTCTTC.

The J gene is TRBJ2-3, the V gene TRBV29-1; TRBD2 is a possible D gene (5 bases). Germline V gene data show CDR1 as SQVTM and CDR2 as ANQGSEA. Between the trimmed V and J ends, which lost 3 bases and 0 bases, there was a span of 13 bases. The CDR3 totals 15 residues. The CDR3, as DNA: TGCAGCGTTGATAAGAGGGCGACTAGCACAGATACGCAGTATTTT. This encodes CSVDKRATSTDTQYF.

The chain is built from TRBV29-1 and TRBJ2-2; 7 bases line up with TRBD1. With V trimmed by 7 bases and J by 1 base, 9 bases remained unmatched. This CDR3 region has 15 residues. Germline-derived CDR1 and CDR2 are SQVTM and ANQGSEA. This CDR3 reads CSADDGTVNTGELFF. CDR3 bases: TGCAGCGCTGATGATGGGACAGTGAACACCGGGGAGCTGTTTTTT.

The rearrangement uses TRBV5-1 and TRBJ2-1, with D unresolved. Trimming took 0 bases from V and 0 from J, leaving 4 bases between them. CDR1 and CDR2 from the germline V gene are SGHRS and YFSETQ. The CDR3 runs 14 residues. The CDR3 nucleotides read TGCGCCAGCAGCTTGGTCTTCTCCTACAATGAGCAGTTCTTC. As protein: CASSLVFSYNEQFF. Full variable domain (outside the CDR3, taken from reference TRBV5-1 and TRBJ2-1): KAGVTQTPRYLIKTRGQQVTLSCSPISGHRSVSWYQQTPGQGLQFLFEYFSETQRNKGNFPGRFSGRQFSNSRSEMNVSTLELGDSALYLCASSLVFSYNEQFFGPGTRLTVL.

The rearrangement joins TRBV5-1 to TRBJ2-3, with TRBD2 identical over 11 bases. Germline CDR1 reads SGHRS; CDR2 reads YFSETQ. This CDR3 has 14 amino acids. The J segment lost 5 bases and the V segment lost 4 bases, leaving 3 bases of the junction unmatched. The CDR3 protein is CASSPLAGGDTQYF. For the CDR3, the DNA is TGCGCCAGCAGCCCTCTAGCGGGAGGAGATACGCAGTATTTT.

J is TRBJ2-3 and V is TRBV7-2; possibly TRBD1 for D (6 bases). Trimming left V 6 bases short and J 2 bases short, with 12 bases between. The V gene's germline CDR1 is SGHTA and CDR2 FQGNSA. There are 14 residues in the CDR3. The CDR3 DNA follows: TGTGCCAGCAGTCCGGGACAACTCACAGATACGCAGTATTTT. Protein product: CASSPGQLTDTQYF.

CDR3 DNA sequence: TGTGCCAGCAGCCCCCAGACAGACTCCTACGAGCAGTACTTC. This encodes CASSPQTDSYEQYF. The chain couples TRBV7-9 to TRBJ2-7, with D tentatively TRBD1 (5 bases). The CDR3 totals 14 residues. The germline CDR1 and CDR2 sequences are SEHNR and FQNEAQ (reference sequence). Trimming took 5 bases from V and 0 from J, leaving 11 bases between them. Complete variable domain (other parts from reference TRBV7-9 and TRBJ2-7): DTGVSQNPRHKITKRGQNVTFRCDPISEHNRLYWYRQTLGQGPEFLTYFQNEAQLEKSRLLSDRFSAERPKGSFSTLEIQRTEQGDSAMYLCASSPQTDSYEQYFGPGTRLTVT.

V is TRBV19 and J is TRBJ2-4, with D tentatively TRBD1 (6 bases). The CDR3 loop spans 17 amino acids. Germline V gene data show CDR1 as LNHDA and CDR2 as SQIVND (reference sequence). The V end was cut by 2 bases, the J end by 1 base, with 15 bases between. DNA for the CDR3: TGTGCCAGTAGTATACTTCTGGGGGCGCGGGCCAAAAACATTCAGTACTTC. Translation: CASSILLGARAKNIQYF.

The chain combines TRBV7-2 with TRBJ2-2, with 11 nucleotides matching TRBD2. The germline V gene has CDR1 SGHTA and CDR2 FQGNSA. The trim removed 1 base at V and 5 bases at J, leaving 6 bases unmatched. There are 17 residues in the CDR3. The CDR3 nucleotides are TGTGCCAGCAGCTTAGTGATAGCGGGAGGGTTGACCGGGGAGCTGTTTTTT. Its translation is CASSLVIAGGLTGELFF.

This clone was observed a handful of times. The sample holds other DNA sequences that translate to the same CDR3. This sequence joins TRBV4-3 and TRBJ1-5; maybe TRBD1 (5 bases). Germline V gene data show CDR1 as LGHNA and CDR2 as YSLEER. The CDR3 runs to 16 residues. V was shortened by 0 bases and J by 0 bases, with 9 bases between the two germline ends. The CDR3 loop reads CASSQETGYSNQPQHF. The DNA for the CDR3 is TGCGCCAGCAGCCAAGAAACAGGTTATAGCAATCAGCCCCAGCATTTT.

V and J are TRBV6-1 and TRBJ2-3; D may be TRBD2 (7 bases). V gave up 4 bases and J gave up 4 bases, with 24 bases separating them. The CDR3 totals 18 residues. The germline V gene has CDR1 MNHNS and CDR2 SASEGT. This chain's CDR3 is CASSAKGAVAGAPDTQYF. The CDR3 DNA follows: TGTGCCAGCAGTGCAAAAGGGGCAGTTGCGGGGGCCCCAGATACGCAGTATTTT.

This CDR3 reads CSVPDFVEQFF. CDR3 coding DNA: TGCAGTGTCCCGGACTTTGTTGAGCAGTTCTTC. The J gene is TRBJ2-1, the V gene TRBV20-1; the D gene is possibly TRBD2 (5 bases). CDR3 length: 11 amino acids. V dropped 7 bases and J dropped 9 bases, with 13 bases sitting between them. Germline V gives CDR1 DFQATT, CDR2 SNEGSKA (reference sequence).

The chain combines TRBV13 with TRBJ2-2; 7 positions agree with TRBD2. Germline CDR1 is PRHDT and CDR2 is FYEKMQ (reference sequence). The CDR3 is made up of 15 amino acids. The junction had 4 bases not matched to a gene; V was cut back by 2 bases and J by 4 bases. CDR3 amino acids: CASSLITGGTGELFF. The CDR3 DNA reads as TGTGCCAGCAGCTTAATCACGGGGGGCACCGGGGAGCTGTTTTTT.

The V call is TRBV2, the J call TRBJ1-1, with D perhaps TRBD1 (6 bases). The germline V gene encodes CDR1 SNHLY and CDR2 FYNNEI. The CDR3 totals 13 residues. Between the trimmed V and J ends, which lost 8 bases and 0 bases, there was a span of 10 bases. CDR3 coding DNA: TGTGCCAGCCGACAGGAGCTGAACACTGAAGCTTTCTTT. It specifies CASRQELNTEAFF.

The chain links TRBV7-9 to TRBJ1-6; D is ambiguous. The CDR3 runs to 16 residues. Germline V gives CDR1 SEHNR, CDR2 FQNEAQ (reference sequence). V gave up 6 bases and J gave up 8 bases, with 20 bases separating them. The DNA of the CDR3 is TGTGCCAGCAGTTTACGGACCGTCTCGGGAGATTCACCCCTCCACTTT. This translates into CASSLRTVSGDSPLHF. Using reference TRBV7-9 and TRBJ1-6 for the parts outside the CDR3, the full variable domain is DTGVSQNPRHKITKRGQNVTFRCDPISEHNRLYWYRQTLGQGPEFLTYFQNEAQLEKSRLLSDRFSAERPKGSFSTLEIQRTEQGDSAMYLCASSLRTVSGDSPLHFGNGTRLTVT.

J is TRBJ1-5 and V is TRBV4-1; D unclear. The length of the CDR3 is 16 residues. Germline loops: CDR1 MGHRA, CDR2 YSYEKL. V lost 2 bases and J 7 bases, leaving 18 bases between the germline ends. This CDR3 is CASSQPREGLGQPQHF. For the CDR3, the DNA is TGCGCCAGCAGCCAACCTCGGGAGGGTTTAGGACAGCCCCAGCATTTT.

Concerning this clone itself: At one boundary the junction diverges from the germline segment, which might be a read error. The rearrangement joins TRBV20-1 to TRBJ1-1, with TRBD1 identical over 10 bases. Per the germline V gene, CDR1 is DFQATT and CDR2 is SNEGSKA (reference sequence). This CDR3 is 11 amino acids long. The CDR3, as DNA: TGCAGTGCCCCGACAGGGGGCCGTTCGCCCTTT. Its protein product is CSAPTGGRSPF.

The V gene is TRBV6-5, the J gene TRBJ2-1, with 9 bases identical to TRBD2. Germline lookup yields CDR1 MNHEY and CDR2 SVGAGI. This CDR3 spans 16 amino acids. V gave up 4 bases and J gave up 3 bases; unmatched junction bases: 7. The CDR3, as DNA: TGTGCCAGCAGTTCGACTAGCGGAGGACACTACAATGAGCAGTTCTTC. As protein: CASSSTSGGHYNEQFF.

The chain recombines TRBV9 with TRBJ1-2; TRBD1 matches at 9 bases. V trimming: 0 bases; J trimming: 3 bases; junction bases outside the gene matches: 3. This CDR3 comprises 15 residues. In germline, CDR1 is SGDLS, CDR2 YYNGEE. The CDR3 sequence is CASSVEDRGDYGYTF. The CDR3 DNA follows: TGTGCCAGCAGCGTAGAGGACAGGGGAGACTATGGCTACACCTTC.

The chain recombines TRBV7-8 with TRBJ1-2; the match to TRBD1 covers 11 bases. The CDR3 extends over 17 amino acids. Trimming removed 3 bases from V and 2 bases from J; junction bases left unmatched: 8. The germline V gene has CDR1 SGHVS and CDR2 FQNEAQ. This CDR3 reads CASSFIGQGAKNYGYTF. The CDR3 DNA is TGTGCCAGCAGCTTTATAGGACAGGGGGCCAAAAACTATGGCTACACCTTC.

CDR3 protein: CASSFGRTGGGETQYF. CDR3 nucleotide sequence: TGTGCCAGCAGCTTTGGCCGAACAGGGGGCGGAGAGACCCAGTACTTC. The chain is built from TRBV5-4 and TRBJ2-5; TRBD1 agrees at 9 bases. The CDR3 length is 16 residues. V shed 2 bases and J 4 bases; nucleotides not matched to a gene: 9. Germline loops: CDR1 SGHNT, CDR2 YYREEE (reference sequence).

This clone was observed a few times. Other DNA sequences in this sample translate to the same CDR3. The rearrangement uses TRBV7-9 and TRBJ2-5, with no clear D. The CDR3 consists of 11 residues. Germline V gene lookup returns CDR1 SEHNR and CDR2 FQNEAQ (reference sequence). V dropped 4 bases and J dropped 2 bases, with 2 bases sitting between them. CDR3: CASSSQETQYF. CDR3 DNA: TGTGCCAGCAGCTCTCAAGAGACCCAGTACTTC.

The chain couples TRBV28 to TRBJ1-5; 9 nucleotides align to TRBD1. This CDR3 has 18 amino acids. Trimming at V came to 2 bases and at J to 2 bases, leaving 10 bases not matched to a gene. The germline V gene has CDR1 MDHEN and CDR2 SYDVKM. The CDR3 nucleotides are TGTGCCAGCAGTTTAGAGGGGACAGGGTTAATTGGCAATCAGCCCCAGCATTTT. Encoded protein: CASSLEGTGLIGNQPQHF.